The rows below give T cell receptor beta chains drawn from one sample of a study of response to subunit inactivated influenza vaccine. TCRdb re-analysed the RT-PCR reads in MiXCR, keeping a single row per CDR3 protein. The sample holds 500,000 to 600,000 distinct CDR3 sequences, around 8% seen once. Sequenced here: PBMCs from blood, sampled 23 months after vaccination. The receptors were sampled from a man aged 50-75 years who received an inactivated influenza vaccine. Both conserved end residues are part of each CDR3. The D gene is left open where the match is weak. Size tells how often a clone was seen (once, few, many) or the class of an expanded clone, and some rows leave it out.

cdr3_nt	cdr3_aa	d_call	clone_size	j_call	v_call
TGTGCCAGCAGTGAAACTAGGGACACCGGGGAGCTGTTTTTT	CASSETRDTGELFF	NA	NA	TRBJ2-2	TRBV6-1
TGTGCCAGCAGCCCCACGGGGGGACAGCAAAATTCCTACGAGCAGTACTTC	CASSPTGGQQNSYEQYF	NA	NA	TRBJ2-7	TRBV13
TGCAGTGCTAGAGATCTTAGGGGTGGGACCGGGGAGCTGTTTTTT	CSARDLRGGTGELFF	NA	few	TRBJ2-2	TRBV20-1
TGTGCCAGCAACAGGGGGCTATTCAGGGAGACCCAGTACTTC	CASNRGLFRETQYF	TRBD1	NA	TRBJ2-5	TRBV12-3/TRBV12-4
TGCAGTGCTAGAGATGCTGAGGGGGCGAAAGGAGAGACCCAGTACTTC	CSARDAEGAKGETQYF	TRBD1	NA	TRBJ2-5	TRBV20-1
TGCAGTGCTTGGGTGGGGGGCTTCTACGAGCAGTACTTC	CSAWVGGFYEQYF	NA	NA	TRBJ2-7	TRBV20-1
TGTGCCATCAGTGAAAGTGGGACAGGGAACTACGAGCAGTACTTC	CAISESGTGNYEQYF	TRBD1	NA	TRBJ2-7	TRBV10-3
TGTGCCAGCAGCTTGATTGTGGACGGTGAGACCCAGTACTTC	CASSLIVDGETQYF	NA	NA	TRBJ2-5	TRBV5-6
TGCGCCAGCAGCCAAGGGGCAGGGTCCACAGATACGCAGTATTTT	CASSQGAGSTDTQYF	NA	many	TRBJ2-3	TRBV4-1
TGTGCCAGCAAGGTTTCAGGGGACTACGAGCAGTACTTC	CASKVSGDYEQYF	NA	NA	TRBJ2-7	TRBV6-1
TGTGCCAGCAGCCGCATGAGCGGACCCTACAATGAGCAGTTCTTC	CASSRMSGPYNEQFF	NA	many	TRBJ2-1	TRBV14
TGTGCCAGCAGTGAAGAACGGGGAGGCAATCAGCCCCAGCATTTT	CASSEERGGNQPQHF	NA	NA	TRBJ1-5	TRBV6-1
TGTGCCAGCAGTTTATTTCTCGGACTAGCGTTAGAGACCCAGTACTTC	CASSLFLGLALETQYF	TRBD2	NA	TRBJ2-5	TRBV28
TGCGCCAGCAGTATGGACGTACAAGAGACCCAGTACTTC	CASSMDVQETQYF	NA	few	TRBJ2-5	TRBV5-1
TGCAGTGCATCGTTACCTCTCGCGAACACCGGGGAGCTGTTTTTT	CSASLPLANTGELFF	NA	NA	TRBJ2-2	TRBV20-1
TGTGCCAGCAGCTTAGGGGACAGGGTCGTCCATGGCTACACCTTC	CASSLGDRVVHGYTF	TRBD1	few	TRBJ1-2	TRBV11-2
TGCAGTGCGGAGACAGGGGCAGGAAACACCATATATTTT	CSAETGAGNTIYF	TRBD1	many	TRBJ1-3	TRBV20-1
TGTGCCAGCAGCCAAGCAGGGACAGTTGGTTCACCCCTCCACTTT	CASSQAGTVGSPLHF	TRBD1	few	TRBJ1-6	TRBV3-1
TGTGCCACCAGTGACCCCGACCCCTCATCAAGGGAGACCCAGTACTTC	CATSDPDPSSRETQYF	NA	few	TRBJ2-5	TRBV24-1